A selection of T cell receptor beta chains follows, all from one sample in a study of T cell changes during pregnancy in multiple sclerosis. Libraries were prepared by immunoSEQ multiplex PCR; TCRdb keeps only in-frame clonotypes and omits some of them. Found here are 68,000 or so clones, about 89% of them singletons; the top ten hold about 0.92%. Sequencing used peripheral blood, obtained in the second trimester of pregnancy. The receptors here all came from a female donor with multiple sclerosis, enrolled in a pregnancy study. CDR3s include the opening cysteine and the closing phenylalanine or tryptophan. The D gene is left open where the match is weak.

CASSLTGGQETQYF,TRBJ2-5,TRBD1,14,TRBV5-1
CASSLRTGLGETQYF,TRBJ2-5,TRBD1,15,TRBV5-4
CASSPSAGGAGYGYTF,TRBJ1-2,TRBD1,16,TRBV7-2
CASSQADRAYEQYF,TRBJ2-7,TRBD1,14,TRBV4-3
CASLAGVASGANVLTF,TRBJ2-6,TRBD2,16,TRBV6-6
CASGRGALDNSPLHF,TRBJ1-6,.,15,TRBV7-2
CASSIPGTGYTGELFF,TRBJ2-2,TRBD1,16,TRBV5-8
CASSLSPATNEKLFF,TRBJ1-4,.,15,TRBV5-1
CASSIGSTGVNQPQHF,TRBJ1-5,TRBD1,16,TRBV19
CASSKGSRVDGYTF,TRBJ1-2,.,14,TRBV21-1
CASSQAGQGADEQFF,TRBJ2-1,TRBD1,15,TRBV4-2
CASSPPGQGRNTIYF,TRBJ1-3,TRBD1,15,TRBV7-2
CASSVPLRGKDGTSAMSSTDTQYF,TRBJ2-3,TRBD2,24,TRBV9
CASSLGLVSTDTQYF,TRBJ2-3,TRBD2,15,TRBV2
CASSIFSGVADTQYF,TRBJ2-3,TRBD2,15,TRBV19
CASSPDRLPTDTQYF,TRBJ2-3,TRBD1,15,TRBV11-3
CASSLLSDHSAEMFF,TRBJ1-4,.,15,TRBV28
CASNEPAGVGYTF,TRBJ1-2,.,13,TRBV6-5
CASSWRASGAPGETQYF,TRBJ2-5,TRBD2,17,TRBV7-2
CASSPRTGSNQPQHF,TRBJ1-5,TRBD1,15,TRBV5-6
CASSLSWQNSPLHF,TRBJ1-6,.,14,TRBV11-2
CASSQETRTYEQYF,TRBJ2-7,.,14,TRBV4-2
CASSEKRGGSTDTQYF,TRBJ2-3,TRBD2,16,TRBV2
CASILRQAGYGYTF,TRBJ1-2,.,14,TRBV6-1
CASSFPRLAGAAYEQYF,.,TRBD2,17,TRBV5-6
CASSGSAEAFF,TRBJ1-1,.,11,TRBV6-1
CASIRGSPRKPLHF,TRBJ1-6,.,14,TRBV10-1
CASSILGGGDTQYF,TRBJ2-3,TRBD2,14,TRBV7-3
CASCPGQGYTGELFF,TRBJ2-2,TRBD1,15,TRBV6-6
CASRGHLNTEAFF,TRBJ1-1,.,13,TRBV19
CSVVRGLGTEAFF,TRBJ1-1,.,13,TRBV29-1
CASRGGTGGAGELFF,TRBJ2-2,TRBD1,15,TRBV19
CASSLVDIGTYEQYF,TRBJ2-7,.,15,TRBV7-9